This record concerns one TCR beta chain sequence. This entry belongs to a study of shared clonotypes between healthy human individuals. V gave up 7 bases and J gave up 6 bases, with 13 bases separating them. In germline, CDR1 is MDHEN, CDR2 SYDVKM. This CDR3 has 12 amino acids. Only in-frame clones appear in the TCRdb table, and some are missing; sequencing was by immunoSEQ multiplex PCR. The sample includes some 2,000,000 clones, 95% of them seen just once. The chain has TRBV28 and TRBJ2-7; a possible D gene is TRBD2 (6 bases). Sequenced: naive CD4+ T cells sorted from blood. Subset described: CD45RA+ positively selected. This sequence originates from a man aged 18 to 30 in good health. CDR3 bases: TGTGCCAGCACCACTGGAGGGTTCGAGCAGTACTTC. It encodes CASTTGGFEQYF.